In this sample, the clone carrying this T cell receptor (beta chain) turned up a few times. Antigen: not known. The germline CDR1 and CDR2 sequences are SQVTM and ANQGSEA. The CDR3 sequence is 13 residues long. The entry originates in a study of beta chain features in type 1 diabetes. Study observations and caveats: Type 1 diabetes patients had TCRB CDR3s that were shorter (moderately but significantly so) in all four CD4+ subsets.

The entirety of the isolated RNA underwent reverse transcription, so expressed TCRB transcripts were sequenced. Method: immunoSEQ multiplex PCR; TCRdb's copy keeps in-frame clones and lacks some. The repertoire consists of fewer than 350,000 clones, with approximately 16% occurring once and the leading ten covering approximately 0.015%. Sequencing was performed on naive CD4+ T cells from blood. The V gene is TRBV29-1, the J gene TRBJ2-5; TRBD1 matches at 10 bases. The DNA matches TRBJ2-7 better at its end, which makes the J call doubtful. The sequence derives from a man between 18 and 35 years old with type 1 diabetes. The DNA for the CDR3 is TGCAGCGTTCGGACAGGGGGCTCCTACGAGCAGTACTTC. It is translated as CSVRTGGSYEQYF.